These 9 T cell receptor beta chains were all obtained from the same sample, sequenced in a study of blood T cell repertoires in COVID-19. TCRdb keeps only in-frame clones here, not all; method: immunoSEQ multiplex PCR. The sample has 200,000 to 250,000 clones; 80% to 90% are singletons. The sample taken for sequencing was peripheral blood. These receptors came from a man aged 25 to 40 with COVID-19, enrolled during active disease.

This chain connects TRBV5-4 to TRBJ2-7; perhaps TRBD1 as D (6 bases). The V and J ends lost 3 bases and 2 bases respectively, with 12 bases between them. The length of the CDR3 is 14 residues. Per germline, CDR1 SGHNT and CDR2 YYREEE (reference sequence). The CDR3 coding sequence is TGTGCCAGCAGCTGGGGACAAGATCCCTACGAGCAGTACTTC. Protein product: CASSWGQDPYEQYF.

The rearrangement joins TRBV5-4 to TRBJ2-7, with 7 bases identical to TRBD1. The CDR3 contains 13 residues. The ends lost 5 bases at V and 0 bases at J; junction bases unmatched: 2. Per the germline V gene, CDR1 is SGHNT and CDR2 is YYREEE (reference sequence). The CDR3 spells CASSDRVSYEQYF. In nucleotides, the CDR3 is TGTGCCAGCAGTGACAGGGTCTCCTACGAGCAGTACTTC.

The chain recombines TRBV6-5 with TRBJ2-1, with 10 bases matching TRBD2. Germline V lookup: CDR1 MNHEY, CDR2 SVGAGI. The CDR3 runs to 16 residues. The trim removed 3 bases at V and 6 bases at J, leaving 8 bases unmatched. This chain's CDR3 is CASSYSGLAVINEQFF. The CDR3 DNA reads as TGTGCCAGCAGTTATTCCGGACTAGCGGTAATCAATGAGCAGTTCTTC.

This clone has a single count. The CDR3 DNA is TGTGCCAGCAGCTACGAGACAGGACATAGCAATCAGCCCCAGCATTTT. Translated: CASSYETGHSNQPQHF. The chain recombines TRBV5-8 with TRBJ1-5; D might be TRBD1 (6 bases). The CDR3 sequence is 16 residues long. The germline V gene encodes CDR1 SGHTS and CDR2 YDEGEE. The ends were cut back, 3 bases at V and 0 bases at J, with 13 bases in the middle.

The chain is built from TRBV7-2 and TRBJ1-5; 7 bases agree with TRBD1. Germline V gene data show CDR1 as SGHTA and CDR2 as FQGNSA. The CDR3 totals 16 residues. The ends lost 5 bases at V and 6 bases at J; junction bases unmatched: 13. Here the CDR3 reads CASSTSTGSAGQPQHF. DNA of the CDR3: TGTGCCAGCAGCACATCGACAGGGTCGGCGGGTCAGCCCCAGCATTTT. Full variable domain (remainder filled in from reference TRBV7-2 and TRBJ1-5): GAGVSQSPSNKVTEKGKDVELRCDPISGHTALYWYRQSLGQGLEFLIYFQGNSAPDKSGLPSDRFSAERTGGSVSTLTIQRTQQEDSAVYLCASSTSTGSAGQPQHFGDGTRLSIL.

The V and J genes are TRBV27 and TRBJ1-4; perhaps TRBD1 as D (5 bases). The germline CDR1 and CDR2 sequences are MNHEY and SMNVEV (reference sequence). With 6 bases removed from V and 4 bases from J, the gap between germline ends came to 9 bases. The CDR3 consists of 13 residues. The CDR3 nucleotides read TGTGCCAGCAGCCTGACAGTTAATGAAAAACTGTTTTTT. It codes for CASSLTVNEKLFF.

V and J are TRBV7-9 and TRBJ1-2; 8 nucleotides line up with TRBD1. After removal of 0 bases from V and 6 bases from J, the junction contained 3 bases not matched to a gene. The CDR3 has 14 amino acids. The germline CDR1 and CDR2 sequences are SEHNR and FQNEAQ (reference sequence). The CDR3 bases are TGTGCCAGCAGCTTAGCGGGACAGGCGGATGGCTACACCTTC. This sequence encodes CASSLAGQADGYTF.

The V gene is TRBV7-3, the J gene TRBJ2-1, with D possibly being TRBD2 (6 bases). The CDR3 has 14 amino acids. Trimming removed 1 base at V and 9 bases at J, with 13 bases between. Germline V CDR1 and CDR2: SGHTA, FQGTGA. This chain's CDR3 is CASSLSTSFSEQFF. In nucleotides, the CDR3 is TGTGCCAGCAGCTTAAGCACTAGCTTTAGTGAGCAGTTCTTC.

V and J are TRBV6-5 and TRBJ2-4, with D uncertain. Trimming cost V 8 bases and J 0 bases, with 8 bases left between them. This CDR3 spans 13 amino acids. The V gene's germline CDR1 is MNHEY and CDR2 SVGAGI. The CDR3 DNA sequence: TGTGCCAGCTTCGGGTTAGCCAAAAACATTCAGTACTTC. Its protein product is CASFGLAKNIQYF.